The next 32 T cell receptor beta chains were all read from a single sample in a study of T cells in Graves' hyperthyroidism and ophthalmopathy. Amplified TCR beta CDR3 regions came from RNA transcripts. The HTBI primer set was used in a first-round RT-PCR of the TCR CDR3. TCRdb re-derived calls from the multiplex PCR reads in MiXCR, one entry per CDR3 protein. Of 450,000 to 500,000 distinct CDR3 sequences listed, roughly 22% are singletons. Input material: blood. The receptors originated from a woman aged 70-85 years with Graves' ophthalmopathy.

The table lists this clonotype with many counts. Here the CDR3 DNA reads TGTGCCAGCAGTGGTGGAAGCAGGGCTTCTGAAAAACTGTTTTTT. This gives the protein CASSGGSRASEKLFF. V and J are TRBV2 and TRBJ1-4; a possible D gene is TRBD1 (5 bases). The CDR3 is made up of 15 amino acids. V was trimmed by 4 bases and J by 7 bases, leaving 16 bases between them. Looked up from germline, CDR1 is SNHLY and CDR2 is FYNNEI.

Comment on this clonotype: The junction shows a germline mismatch at one end, possibly a read error. The chain employs TRBV5-1 and TRBJ2-7; TRBD1 matches 7 bases. This CDR3 contains 15 residues. CDR1 SGHRS and CDR2 YFSETQ come from the germline V gene. This CDR3 is CASNRFGTDTYEQYF. CDR3 bases: TGTGCCAGCAACCGTTTCGGGACAGACACCTACGAGCAGTACTTC.

This clonotype was detected only a few times. The chain is built from TRBV7-9 and TRBJ1-1; D may be TRBD1 (5 bases). V gave up 5 bases and J gave up 4 bases, with 14 bases separating them. The germline V gene has CDR1 SEHNR and CDR2 FQNEAQ (reference sequence). This CDR3 spans 14 amino acids. The CDR3 DNA reads as TGTGCCAGCAGCGTAACAGGCCGGGGCACTGAAGCTTTCTTT. Protein: CASSVTGRGTEAFF.

This chain links TRBV6-1 with TRBJ1-3; D not certain. The length of the CDR3 is 13 residues. Deletions cut 6 bases from V and 4 bases from J, with 10 bases between. Germline lookup yields CDR1 MNHNS and CDR2 SASEGT. CDR3 in amino acids: CASSRRIGNTIYF. For the CDR3, the DNA is TGTGCCAGCAGCCGACGGATAGGAAACACCATATATTTT.

This clonotype was seen ten or more times. The V and J genes are TRBV7-2 and TRBJ2-5; D not certain. The germline gives CDR1 SGHTA, CDR2 FQGNSA. Trimming pared 3 bases from V and 0 bases from J, leaving 8 bases between. This CDR3 spans 14 amino acids. The CDR3 loop reads CASSFQRNQETQYF. CDR3 coding DNA: TGTGCCAGCAGCTTCCAGCGCAACCAAGAGACCCAGTACTTC.

The chain recombines TRBV19 with TRBJ1-1; the D gene is possibly TRBD1 (5 bases). The CDR3 is 12 residues long. V shed 8 bases and J shed 8 bases, with 15 bases lying between them. In germline, CDR1 is LNHDA, CDR2 SQIVND (reference sequence). The CDR3 here is CASGPGGQEAFF. Written as DNA, the CDR3 is TGTGCCAGTGGCCCCGGGGGTCAAGAAGCTTTCTTT.

On this clonotype: A read error may explain this, as a much larger clone is one base away. The conserved phenylalanine or tryptophan normally closing the CDR3 is absent here, so this likely arose from a read error. The V and J genes are TRBV3-1 and TRBJ1-1; D not certain. Germline CDR1 is LGHDT and CDR2 is YNNKEL (reference sequence). The CDR3 extends over 12 amino acids. V dropped 8 bases and J dropped 1 base, with 8 bases sitting between them. The CDR3 DNA is TGTGCCAGCTCGGTGCAGAACACTGAAGCTTTCTCT. Its protein is CASSVQNTEAFS.

This clonotype was counted many times. The genes are TRBV6-1 and TRBJ2-2; possibly TRBD1 for D (6 bases). This CDR3 has 15 residues. The ends were cut back, 7 bases at V and 4 bases at J, with 16 bases in the middle. Germline CDR1 reads MNHNS; CDR2 reads SASEGT. The CDR3 loop reads CASTLDSRGTGELFF. The CDR3 bases are TGTGCCAGCACCTTGGACAGTAGGGGCACCGGGGAGCTGTTTTTT.

The table lists this clonotype with many counts. The genes are TRBV12-3 or TRBV12-4 and TRBJ2-3, with no clear D. V was trimmed by 5 bases and J by 10 bases, leaving 13 bases between them. CDR3 size: 12 residues. The CDR3 bases are TGTGCCAGCAGTCCCCTCTCTTACGCGCAGTATTTT. Translated: CASSPLSYAQYF.

The rearrangement links TRBV28 to TRBJ2-7, with D possibly being TRBD1 or TRBD2 (6 bases each). The length of the CDR3 is 15 residues. V was clipped by 3 bases and J by 3 bases, with 15 bases between them. In germline, CDR1 is MDHEN, CDR2 SYDVKM. The DNA for the CDR3 is TGTGCCAGCAGTTTTTCGACAGGAGGGTTCTACGAGCAGTACTTC. This gives the protein CASSFSTGGFYEQYF.

This clonotype was seen many times. J is TRBJ2-3 and V is TRBV7-3; 9 bases match TRBD1. The CDR3 contains 16 residues. The V gene end was trimmed by 2 bases and the J gene end by 6 bases; junction bases not matched to a gene: 9. Germline values: CDR1 SGHTA, CDR2 FQGTGA. The DNA of the CDR3 is TGTGCCAGCAGCTTAGACGGACAGGGGCTAGCGGATACGCAGTATTTT. It yields the protein CASSLDGQGLADTQYF.

V gene TRBV7-2 combines with J gene TRBJ1-1; D might be TRBD1 (5 bases). V was shortened by 5 bases and J by 1 base, with 11 bases between the two germline ends. Germline values: CDR1 SGHTA, CDR2 FQGNSA. CDR3 length equals 14 residues. CDR3 nucleotides: TGTGCCAGCAGCAGGAATACAGGGAACACTGAAGCTTTCTTT. It codes for CASSRNTGNTEAFF.

This clonotype has just a few counts. This chain links TRBV19 with TRBJ2-3, with no clear D. Trimming pared 7 bases from V and 2 bases from J, leaving 19 bases between. This CDR3 is 16 amino acids long. Germline CDR1 LNHDA, CDR2 SQIVND (reference sequence). The CDR3 here is CASKGVARSVTDTQYF. In DNA, the CDR3 is TGTGCCAGTAAAGGAGTGGCCAGAAGCGTCACAGATACGCAGTATTTT. Drawing the rest from reference TRBV19 and TRBJ2-3, the complete variable domain is DGGITQSPKYLFRKEGQNVTLSCEQNLNHDAMYWYRQDPGQGLRLIYYSQIVNDFQKGDIAEGYSVSREKKESFPLTVTSAQKNPTAFYLCASKGVARSVTDTQYFGPGTRLTVL.

For this clonotype: No conserved phenylalanine or tryptophan ends this CDR3, so it is likely a read error. The rearrangement joins TRBV30 to TRBJ1-1, with a tentative D call TRBD1 (6 bases). Germline CDR1 is GTSNPN and CDR2 is SVGIG (reference sequence). The length of the CDR3 is 13 residues. Deletions cut 3 bases from V and 10 bases from J, with 18 bases between. The DNA of the CDR3 is TGTGCCTGGAGATCTCAGGGGATAAGGAGAGCTTTCCTT. It yields the protein CAWRSQGIRRAFL.

This rearrangement joins TRBV5-1 to TRBJ2-1; 8 nucleotides match TRBD2. Germline-derived CDR1 and CDR2 are SGHRS and YFSETQ. The CDR3 contains 14 residues. Trimming took 4 bases from V and 6 from J; bases not matched to a gene: 6. The CDR3 coding sequence is TGCGCCAGCAGCCCGGGACTAGTCTCCAATGAGCAGTTCTTC. Translating it yields CASSPGLVSNEQFF.

This clonotype was seen repeatedly, ten times or more. The V call is TRBV28, the J call TRBJ2-7; D might be TRBD2 (6 bases). With 4 bases removed from V and 2 bases from J, the gap between germline ends came to 12 bases. The CDR3 extends over 14 amino acids. The germline CDR1 and CDR2 sequences are MDHEN and SYDVKM. The DNA for the CDR3 is TGTGCCAGCAGTTCGATCGGGGGTACCTACGAGCAGTACTTC. Translated: CASSSIGGTYEQYF.

This clonotype was counted at least ten times. The rearrangement joins TRBV6-2 or TRBV6-3 to TRBJ2-2, with D unresolved. V was cut by 3 bases and J by 8 bases, with 7 bases left in between. Germline-derived CDR1 and CDR2 are MNHEY and SVGEGT. This CDR3 region has 12 residues. CDR3 protein: CASSYRLGELFF. The CDR3 nucleotides are TGTGCCAGCAGTTATCGACTTGGGGAGCTGTTTTTT.

As concerns this clonotype: A read error may be the cause here, since a much bigger clone is one base away. V usage is TRBV30 and J usage is TRBJ2-5; D ambiguous. Germline V CDR1 and CDR2: GTSNPN, SVGIG (reference sequence). The CDR3 covers 13 residues. The CDR3 nucleotides read TGTGCCTGGAGTGCACCACCGAAAGAGACCCGGTACTTC. Translated: CAWSAPPKETRYF.

The table lists this clonotype with many counts. One junction end disagrees with the germline gene, perhaps due to a read error. This chain uses TRBV7-2 with TRBJ1-5, with D perhaps TRBD1 (5 bases). This CDR3 is 13 amino acids long. The germline V gene has CDR1 SGHTA and CDR2 FQGNSA. CDR3 nucleotide sequence: TGTGCCAGCAGTTTAGGGGTTAATCAGCCCCAGCATTTT. This sequence encodes CASSLGVNQPQHF.

This clonotype has ten or more counts. The chain carries TRBV6-1 and TRBJ1-1; no firm D call. The germline CDR1 and CDR2 sequences are MNHNS and SASEGT. This CDR3 has 16 amino acids. V was shortened by 4 bases and J by 0 bases, with 15 bases between the two germline ends. The CDR3 nucleotides read TGTGCCAGCAGTGCTCCGCTCTTAGGCCTGAACACTGAAGCTTTCTTT. Protein: CASSAPLLGLNTEAFF.

Of note for this clonotype: This may stem from a read error, because a much larger clone lies one nucleotide away. As DNA, the CDR3 is TGTGCCAGCAGCCCATTGGACACCTCTGGGGCCAACGTCCTGGCTTTC. Its translation is CASSPLDTSGANVLAF. V is TRBV7-9 and J is TRBJ2-6; TRBD1 might be the D (5 bases). Germline loops: CDR1 SEHNR, CDR2 FQNEAQ (reference sequence). The CDR3 loop spans 16 amino acids.

In this sample, this clonotype turned up many times. This chain uses TRBV6-2 or TRBV6-3 with TRBJ2-7, with 10 nucleotides matching TRBD1. Germline CDR1 reads MNHEY; CDR2 reads SVGEGT. V lost 6 bases, J lost 5 bases, and 7 bases stayed unmatched. This CDR3 comprises 14 residues. In DNA form, the CDR3 reads TGTGCCAGCAGCCGAGGACAGGGGGTACACGAGCAGTACTTC. Protein: CASSRGQGVHEQYF.

The V gene is TRBV15, the J gene TRBJ2-7; D gene ambiguous. Germline V lookup: CDR1 LNHNV, CDR2 YYDKDF (reference sequence). With 0 bases removed from V and 3 bases from J, the gap between germline ends came to 12 bases. The CDR3 contains 15 residues. CDR3: CATSREDKPNYEQYF. Here the CDR3 DNA reads TGTGCCACCAGCAGAGAAGATAAACCCAACTACGAGCAGTACTTC.

This clonotype showed up just a few times. The CDR3 is CASSEVTGYTGELFF. The CDR3 DNA follows: TGTGCCAGCAGTGAAGTGACAGGGTATACCGGGGAGCTGTTTTTT. V gene TRBV25-1 combines with J gene TRBJ2-2; 7 bases line up with TRBD1. Germline V gene data show CDR1 as MGHDK and CDR2 as SYGVNS. This CDR3 is 15 amino acids long. After removal of 2 bases from V and 5 bases from J, the junction contained 5 bases not matched to a gene.

This clonotype was seen repeatedly, ten times or more. The rearrangement uses TRBV29-1 and TRBJ1-1; D possibly corresponds to TRBD1 (5 bases). Germline V gene sequence: CDR1 SQVTM, CDR2 ANQGSEA. The CDR3 length is 13 residues. Trimming stripped 5 bases from V and 1 base from J, with 11 bases between. CDR3 coding DNA: TGCAGCGTTTGGGACGGGGAGAACACTGAAGCTTTCTTT. Translating gives CSVWDGENTEAFF.

This clonotype turned up a few times. The V gene is TRBV14, the J gene TRBJ2-5; TRBD2 matches at 7 bases. The junction had 8 bases not matched to a gene; V was cut back by 6 bases and J by 7 bases. CDR1 is SGHDN and CDR2 is FVKESK in the germline V gene. The CDR3 sequence is 13 residues long. The CDR3 bases are TGTGCCAGCAGGCGCGGGAGAATTGGGACCCAGTACTTC. It translates to CASRRGRIGTQYF.

Only a few counts were recorded for this clonotype. This chain links TRBV6-1 with TRBJ1-5; TRBD1 matches at 8 bases. The J segment lost 2 bases and the V segment lost 5 bases, leaving 5 bases of the junction unmatched. CDR1 and CDR2 from the germline V gene are MNHNS and SASEGT. CDR3 length: 15 amino acids. CDR3 in amino acids: CASSRTGKGNQPQHF. As DNA, the CDR3 is TGTGCCAGCAGTCGGACAGGGAAGGGCAATCAGCCCCAGCATTTT.

The chain has TRBV10-3 and TRBJ2-7, with no clear D. CDR3 length: 15 amino acids. V lost 4 bases, J lost 0 bases, and 13 bases lay in between. From germline, CDR1 is ENHRY and CDR2 SYGVKD. Here the CDR3 DNA reads TGTGCCATCAGTGGATCCTCCGGGTCCTCCTACGAGCAGTACTTC. Protein: CAISGSSGSSYEQYF.

The chain has TRBV6-1 and TRBJ2-5; perhaps TRBD1 as D (5 bases). Trimming cost V 5 bases and J 7 bases, with 14 bases left between them. Germline CDR1 MNHNS, CDR2 SASEGT. The CDR3 extends over 13 amino acids. This chain's CDR3 is CASSKGSAGTQYF. The CDR3 region has the DNA TGTGCCAGCAGTAAGGGGTCCGCCGGGACCCAGTACTTC.

The chain carries TRBV5-4 and TRBJ2-2; possibly TRBD2 for D (5 bases). V lost 4 bases and J lost 4, with 14 bases in between. Germline V lookup: CDR1 SGHNT, CDR2 YYREEE (reference sequence). This CDR3 region has 15 residues. The CDR3 here is CASSPERPRTGELFF. For the CDR3, the DNA is TGTGCCAGCAGCCCGGAGCGGCCCCGCACCGGGGAGCTGTTTTTT.

This clonotype was counted at least ten times. The V call is TRBV12-3 or TRBV12-4, the J call TRBJ2-5, with 14 bases lining up with TRBD2. The CDR3 is 15 amino acids. Trimming cost V 4 bases and J 5 bases; bases outside gene matches: 3. The CDR3 nucleotides read TGTGCCAGCAGTTCTAGGACTAGCGGGAGGGAGACCCAGTACTTC. Translating gives CASSSRTSGRETQYF.

This clonotype has at least ten counts. The chain is built from TRBV28 and TRBJ1-5; TRBD1 agrees at 9 bases. The CDR3 length is 15 residues. Germline V gene data show CDR1 as MDHEN and CDR2 as SYDVKM. V lost 4 bases, J lost 5 bases, and 6 bases stayed unmatched. The CDR3 protein is CASSWGQGGDQPQHF. In DNA form, the CDR3 reads TGTGCCAGCAGTTGGGGACAGGGCGGAGATCAGCCCCAGCATTTT.